This TCR beta chain came from a study of radiation and T cells in renal cell carcinoma. Study in general: Nephrectomy followed 15 Gy stereotactic body radiation by 4 weeks.

The study's findings and limits: In blood, top tumor clones expanded by 2 weeks, shrinking by 4.

This sample's time point: blood 2 weeks post-SBRT. Stated treatment: 15 Gy SBRT to primary tumor, nephrectomy 4 weeks later. Radiation-treated patients gave blood at baseline, week 2 and week 4. Clear cell pathology was present in this patient's renal cell carcinoma. In the case of this clone: Antigen specificity is unknown.

Profiled with immunoSEQ multiplex PCR; TCRdb holds only in-frame clones, not every one. The data hold 25,000 to 30,000 clones, with 81% observed a single time. CDR3 length equals 15 residues. Germline V gives CDR1 KGHSH, CDR2 LQKENI. The V gene lost 5 bases and the J gene lost 6 bases, with 20 bases spanning the gap. This specimen was blood, taken from a patient whose treatment included radiotherapy and nephrectomy. This receptor was identified in a man in his sixties with renal cell carcinoma. The chain employs TRBV18 and TRBJ2-7, with no clear D. The CDR3 DNA reads TGTGCCAGCTCAGCTAGTTTAGCCCTCTTAGGCGAGCAGTACTTC. It is translated as CASSASLALLGEQYF. The full variable domain, in which reference TRBV18 and TRBJ2-7 provide the parts outside the CDR3, is NAGVMQNPRHLVRRRGQEARLRCSPMKGHSHVYWYRQLPEEGLKFMVYLQKENIIDESGMPKERFSAEFPKEGPSILRIQQVVRGDSAAYFCASSASLALLGEQYFGPGTRLTVT.